Listed below are T cell receptor beta chains from one sample, sequenced in a study of identical twins. One entry per CDR3 protein, called by TCRdb with MiXCR from the 5' RACE reads. This table holds fewer than 250,000 distinct CDR3 sequences, 5.5% to 7% found once. These same records also appear under a second study, on yellow fever vaccine responses in identical twins.

Sequencing was carried out using memory (CD45RO+) T cells sorted from blood. These receptors were collected from a woman aged 18-29 years in good health. The conserved cysteine and the conserved F or W are not part of the CDR3 here. Fields, in order: D gene, V gene, J gene, CDR3 protein. D genes are given only for firm matches.

>.|TRBV2|TRBJ2-4
ASSENRGGTLAKNIQY
>.|TRBV14|TRBJ1-6
ASSPPGLYNSPLH
>.|TRBV7-7|TRBJ2-1
ASSRSASSYNEQF
>.|TRBV3-1|TRBJ1-1
ASRSGFRNTEAF
>TRBD2|TRBV9|TRBJ2-1
ASSVRTSLNEQF
>.|TRBV4-2|TRBJ1-1
ASSKTETNTEAF
>.|TRBV6-6|TRBJ1-5
ASGRWDTRQH
>.|TRBV20-1|TRBJ2-1
SASALAESSYNEQF
>.|TRBV6-2/TRBV6-3|TRBJ1-1
ASRGTEAF
>.|TRBV6-2/TRBV6-3|TRBJ1-5
ASSYWGENQPQH
>.|TRBV21-1|TRBJ1-1
ASSKVRAPRGENTEAF
>TRBD2|TRBV29-1|TRBJ2-1
SHQTSGRSNEQF
>TRBD1|TRBV24-1|TRBJ1-1
ATAPGGADVSAKGDQTF
>.|TRBV7-9|TRBJ1-2
ASSLSAAPIYGYT
>TRBD2|TRBV20-1|TRBJ2-5
SARDQLAGVAQY
>.|TRBV2|TRBJ1-1
ASSAGIQNTEAF
>TRBD1|TRBV6-2/TRBV6-3|TRBJ1-1
ASRTGKGTEAF
>.|TRBV5-1|TRBJ2-5
ASSRTREETQY
>.|TRBV12-3/TRBV12-4|TRBJ1-1
ASRGPGDTEAF
>.|TRBV12-3/TRBV12-4|TRBJ1-3
ASSWRRYSGNTIY
>.|TRBV3-1|TRBJ2-1
ASSQATVGVGEQF
>.|TRBV27|TRBJ2-1
ASRIPGQPYNEQF
>.|TRBV3-1|TRBJ2-2
ASSPRLLANTGELF
>.|TRBV6-5|TRBJ1-1
ASSYSFEPIRNTEAF
>.|TRBV12-3/TRBV12-4|TRBJ2-2
ASSYREYTGELF
>.|TRBV25-1|TRBJ2-3
ASSGRGAVNTDTQY
>.|TRBV12-3/TRBV12-4|TRBJ1-1
ASSLRAGNTEAF
>.|TRBV11-2|TRBJ2-4
ASSLSDSRKNIQY
>.|TRBV3-1|TRBJ2-5
ASSQSGGAETQY
>.|TRBV28|TRBJ2-7
ASSLVGTAYEQY
>.|TRBV20-1|TRBJ2-5
SAISSGGGETQY